This entry describes one T cell receptor beta chain. Its antigen target is currently unknown. The sample holds no much larger clone one base away, and base qualities are not on file. The receptor library was made with the immunoSEQ multiplex PCR assay. For the multiplex PCR, a mixture combining 60 forward primers for TCR Vbeta segments and 13 reverse primers for TCR Jbeta segments was used. A multiplex PCR assay on genomic DNA amplified the CDR3 region of rearranged TCR beta genes. Amplified TCR beta libraries were sequenced as 87-base-pair reads on the Illumina HiSeq System. Per the original workflow: A later analysis counted approximately 76 million unique TCR beta chains across the 500 to 850 repertoires, and 9 million to 14 million of these chains were shared by at least two donors. Raw reads were error-corrected and collapsed into unique sequences by a nearest-neighbor algorithm in which closely related sequences were merged to remove PCR and sequencing errors. To assign V, D and J gene segments, CDR3 sequences were aligned to IMGT reference sequences. For a sequence to be retained, at least a six-nucleotide match to both a V gene segment and a J gene segment was required. A rearrangement was called productive if the CDR3 had no stop codons and remained in frame with V and J, and every other rearrangement was called non-productive. CDR3 was defined according to IMGT convention as the region running from the second conserved V-encoded cysteine to the conserved J-encoded phenylalanine. Sequences without an unambiguous match to a single V gene segment were excluded from the earlier analysis of about 600 of the donors. An earlier analysis of 500 to 700 of the donors classified V segments as functional when productive rearrangements were above 56.7% and as segregating when the standard deviation between donors was above 5%. A statistical classification framework was built to diagnose cytomegalovirus status from the catalog of TCR beta chain sequences. In a later analysis, V and J genes were assigned by comparing TCR nucleotide sequences against IMGT/GENE-DB human TR gene sequences. The TCRdist pipeline was used in a later analysis to assign CDR3 sequences and most-parsimonious VDJ recombination scenarios. In a later analysis, each TCR beta chain was defined by its CDR3 amino acid sequence together with its V-gene family, and reads without a unique V-gene family were excluded. As a way to deal with suspected cross-contamination and a sequencing artifact, a later analysis dropped more than 500 nucleotide sequences that were highly shared and had low generation probability. In a later analysis, a clonal expansion index was calculated for each public chain from normalized within-repertoire ranks of inferred template counts. Generation probabilities in a later analysis came from a VDJ recombination model fitted to out-of-frame rearrangements, and those results were checked against IGoR. Hypergeometric tests were used in a later analysis to score TCR-TCR, TCR-HLA and TCR-CMV co-occurrence, with a repertoire-size bias correction applied to the TCR pairs. A later analysis estimated false discovery rates by permuting HLA or CMV assignments 20 times. A later analysis grouped co-occurring TCRs with DBSCAN, adding TCRdist sequence similarity when clustering within HLA-allele-positive subsets. Repertoires with fewer than 30,000 or more than 120,000 public chains were left out of co-occurrence clustering, as were a handful of repertoires with anomalous nucleotide sharing. This immuneACCESS table, as held by TCRdb, lists in-frame sequences with V and J called but not all clones. Of the missing ones, under half trace to an unresolved V gene in checked studies; the others have no known cause. V and J calls and clone size follow that table, whereas D and trimming were derived from the DNA. The sample records around 96,000 clones, about 84% of which are singletons. The top ten clonotypes cover approximately 2% of the sample.

The cohort was made up of roughly 670 healthy bone marrow donors. All cohort members were sampled while nominally healthy, although unrecorded immune exposures were likely present. The donor tested CMV seronegative, placing the donor among the 300 to 400 seronegative members of the cohort. Every donor gave a peripheral blood sample, and the peripheral blood mononuclear cells from that sample were used for TCR beta sequencing. The Qiagen DNeasy Blood Extraction Kit was used to extract genomic DNA from the blood cell samples. V is cut by 2 bases and J by 10 bases, and the space between the germline ends is 9 bases. CDR1 SGHVS and CDR2 FQNEAQ were looked up in the germline V gene. Inclusive of the bounding cysteine and phenylalanine, the CDR3 is 12 residues long. Of all the DNA, just the CDR3 is kept, 36 bases in frame from base 1. This sample is drawn from a study of cytomegalovirus exposure and HLA in healthy donors (dated by TCRdb to 2015 to 2018). Study-wide context: According to an earlier analysis of several hundred of the donors, about 170 million T cells yielded 120 million or so unique TCR beta sequences and more than 250 Gb of sequence data. All discovery cohort repertoires had been generated on a single sequencing platform. An earlier analysis of approximately 500 of the donors applied high-throughput TCR beta sequencing to assess whether each TCR beta V gene segment acted as functional or pseudogenic. A separate validation cohort of roughly 130 different subjects was used in addition to the 666-subject first cohort. Class I and class II HLA loci were covered by the typing at four-digit resolution. Donor age, sex, ethnicity and CMV serostatus were compiled together with the repertoire data. A later genetic analysis took genome-wide SNP genotypes for about three fifths of the 666 donors and used that subset as a discovery cohort. The study used immunosequencing to profile the T cell repertoires of under 700 subjects and linked those repertoires to cytomegalovirus serostatus. Roughly 320 gigabases of sequencing data and roughly 80 million unique TCR sequences made up an early release that covered roughly 670 HLA-typed donors. Rather than using new phenotypic data, the later analysis identified candidate immune exposures from TCR beta sequences and from how often those sequences occurred across donors. Among a few hundred genotyped donors of the cohort, an average of about 240,000 unique TCR beta nucleotide sequences were sequenced per donor, roughly 20% of them non-productive. The study combined high-throughput TCR immunosequencing, statistical association of individual TCRs with disease status, and machine learning to predict cytomegalovirus infection status. The study was designed to test whether signatures of past pathogen exposure could be identified by cataloging public T cell receptors. The number of typed donors differed by locus: about 620-630 for A, B, C, DRB1 and DQB1; 500 to 550 for DQA1; approximately 610 for DPA1; and roughly 490 for DPB1. A later analysis re-examined previously published TCR beta repertoires from just over 650 donors and added high-resolution HLA genotyping to investigate patterns of TCR occurrence. Among the 398 genotyped donors, roughly 80% belonged to the genetic ancestry cluster associated with self-reported Caucasian donors. Because of strong linkage in the cohort, roughly five DR-DQ haplotypes were treated as single units for association and clustering.

Findings and caveats that apply to the study as a whole: Because counts were too low, around 18 rarely observed V segments, including chromosome 9 orphons, were left out of the earlier analysis of 500 to 750 of the donors. The cohort was sequenced for TCR beta chains only, and without alpha or paired-chain data the features that could be detected were limited. A total of about 150 TCR beta chains were listed by the study as associated with cytomegalovirus. In a later analysis, several top co-occurrence clusters were reported to appear linked to parvovirus B19, influenza, CMV and Epstein-Barr virus. Some IMGT-functional V segments, including TRBV6-2 and TRBV6-3, could not be told apart with the 87-base-pair reads, so those segments were excluded. Immune exposure information for the cohort was limited to CMV serostatus. Most TCR sequences were seen in very few donors, while some public TCRs were found in many individuals. Compared with equally common non-associated chains, HLA-associated TCR beta chains in a later analysis were more clonally expanded and had lower generation probabilities. HLA typing was unavailable for some donors at each locus, so association tests used only the typed subset. In an earlier analysis of about 600 of the donors, most TCR beta V segments appeared in productive rearrangements about 87% or about 30% of the time, broadly matching IMGT annotations. In a later analysis, most CMV-associated TCR beta chains were found to appear HLA-restricted, with HLA associations seemingly driven largely by CMV exposure. A cluster of highly shared sequence variants was judged likely to represent a technical artifact of the sequencing pipeline. A further reported finding was that TCR beta sequences accurately predicted the HLA-A and HLA-B alleles for most subjects in the first cohort. Specific HLA alleles were associated with 15,000 to 20,000 TCR beta sequences at a false discovery rate of 0.05 in a later analysis. According to a later analysis, TCR association rates differed among HLA loci, with DRB1 alleles showing the most associated TCRs and HLA-C alleles showing the fewest. In a later genetic analysis, fewer N-insertions in productive TCRs were reported among donors in an Asian-associated ancestry cluster than the approximately 670-donor mean. An association between a missense DCLRE1C variant and V-gene and J-gene trimming of TCR beta chains was found in a later genetic analysis and replicated in an independent cohort. When HLA alleles, especially DR and DQ, strongly co-occurred, TCR associations were difficult to assign to individual alleles. Sequencing depth was assumed to be roughly uniform across donors in the presence/absence analyses, though that assumption may not hold. Correlated functional status among segregating V segments might be attributable to linkage disequilibrium, but an unknown experimental factor could not be ruled out. In vitro tests confirmed that a few of the cytomegalovirus-associated TCR beta chains recognize cytomegalovirus antigens. In both the original and validation cohorts, the classifier was reported to diagnose cytomegalovirus status with high specificity and sensitivity. According to the authors, the approach could potentially be generalized to other disease states and immunological phenotypes.

The sequenced sample was PBMCs. In this chain, TRBV7-8 is recombined with TRBJ2-1; TRBD1 is perhaps the D gene, given 6 matching bases. The origin of this receptor is a man younger than 35 in good health and CMV-seronegative. Here the CDR3 is given as CASSLSGTEQFF. The DNA is as follows: TGTGCCAGCAGCTTATCCGGGACAGAGCAGTTCTTC.